Sequencing of this T cell receptor beta chain was carried out in a study of T cell clonality in common variable immunodeficiency. Study-level findings and limits: Reportedly, TCR beta sequences from common variable immunodeficiency showed fewer deletions and N-nucleotide insertions.

The CDR3 contains 15 residues. V lost 3 bases, J lost 1 base, and 12 bases lay in between. Germline V gives CDR1 SEHNR, CDR2 FQNEAQ (reference sequence). Data came from immunoSEQ multiplex PCR; TCRdb stores just in-frame clones and leaves some out. The sample holds fewer than 12,000 clones, and no clone turns up only once. As to this clone: What it binds is unknown. Read data end 3 residues before the CDR3 end; the end is taken from the germline J gene.

Of CVID subjects, 15 were female and 29 male, mean age approximately 41. This clonotype was obtained from a human donor with common variable immunodeficiency. Sequencing used peripheral blood mononuclear cells. The V and J genes are TRBV7-9 and TRBJ1-1; a weak D match, TRBD1 (5 bases). The covered CDR3 bases are TGTGCCAGCAGCTTCATTACGCAGGGGAACACTGAA. Protein product: CASSFITQGNTE. Given in full, the CDR3 is CASSFITQGNTEAFF.